The clone carrying this T cell receptor (beta chain) has just a few counts. Its antigen is not identified. Assay used: immunoSEQ multiplex PCR; TCRdb lists only in-frame clones, some missing. The sample records 50,000 to 75,000 clones, about three quarters being singletons. The data derive from a study of cytotoxic CD8 clonotypes in ibrutinib-treated CLL. Turning to the study itself: Results showed around 24 partial and 2 complete responses; following median around 68 months, approximately 14 remained remitted, about twelve advanced. Response sampling took place at median 12 months of treatment, range 6 to 36. Study-wide findings and caveats: Sampling times, which were not matched between the groups, differed between sustained-remission patients and progressing patients.

The sequencing here drew on PBMCs, taken after 12 months of ibrutinib treatment. The clonotype was recovered from a human donor with chronic lymphocytic leukemia.

In nucleotides, the CDR3 is TGTGCCAGCAGCGTAGACCTAGCGAGCACCGGGGAGCTGTTTTTT. This codes for CASSVDLASTGELFF. This sequence joins TRBV9 and TRBJ2-2, with D possibly being TRBD2 (6 bases). Germline assignment: CDR1 SGDLS and CDR2 YYNGEE. V lost 0 bases and J 4 bases, leaving 10 bases between the germline ends. CDR3 size: 15 residues.